This T cell receptor beta chain was recovered during a study of blood T cell repertoires in COVID-19. Whole-study context: The study drew acute and convalescent COVID-19 samples from the United States, Italy and Spain. PBMCs, B-cell-depleted T cells, or T cells were the source of the cDNA or gDNA that made up the material.

The CDR3 spans 15 residues. V was shortened by 5 bases and J by 2 bases, with 14 bases between the two germline ends. CDR1 is MGHDK and CDR2 is SYGVNS in the germline V gene. Original analysis: Amplified reference gene primers provided the basis for estimating nucleated cell counts. This table comes from immunoSEQ multiplex PCR, and its TCRdb copy is limited to in-frame clones, with some not included. The V and J calls and clone size come from that table; D and trimming were worked out from the DNA. The sample contains 400,000 to 500,000 clones, 86% of which appear only once. This sequence originates from a young woman with active or convalescent COVID-19. Sequenced input: peripheral blood. The chain links TRBV25-1 to TRBJ2-3; D is possibly TRBD1 (6 bases). The CDR3 loop reads CASSYSGGFTDTQYF. The CDR3 DNA reads TGTGCCAGCAGTTATTCTGGGGGCTTCACAGATACGCAGTATTTT.